This TCR beta chain appears in the sequencing data of a study of shared clonotypes between healthy human individuals. Profiled with immunoSEQ multiplex PCR; TCRdb holds only in-frame clones, not every one. In the table there are about 770,000 clones, 72% of which are singletons. The CDR3 consists of 16 residues. Trimming removed 5 bases from V and 1 base from J; junction bases left unmatched: 6. CDR1 and CDR2 from the germline V gene are SGHTA and FQGTGA. The sequenced material came from memory CD4+ T cells sorted from blood. Subset of the sample: CD45RA-negative fraction. This sequence originates from a woman aged 25 to 39 in good health. V usage is TRBV7-3 and J usage is TRBJ2-2; 8 bases match TRBD1. CDR3 in amino acids: CASSLPGTGNTGELFF. The CDR3 DNA follows: TGTGCCAGCAGCCTTCCCGGGACAGGGAACACCGGGGAGCTGTTTTTT.